These T cell receptor beta chains were read from a single sample in a study of glioma-infiltrating T cells. Each CDR3 protein is one row after TCRdb ran MiXCR on the multiplex PCR reads. The repertoire consists of around 350,000 distinct CDR3 sequences, with roughly two fifths occurring once and the leading ten covering approximately 12%. Sequences were obtained from glioma tissue, nonneoplastic brain tissue, or PBMCs (not recorded which). These receptors all stem from a human donor with low-grade glioma or glioblastoma, undergoing nonglioma brain surgery, or in good health (not recorded which). CDR3s include the opening cysteine and the closing phenylalanine or tryptophan. Each record gives: V gene, clone size, CDR3 protein. Where a row states a size, it is once, few, many or the class of an expanded clone; other rows omit it.

>TRBV7-9|.
CASSARGFGDNEQFF
>TRBV28|few
CASSPRTSHNEQFF
>TRBV4-1|few
CASSQGQVQNTEAFF
>TRBV7-2|many
CASTSPSGSTDTQYF
>TRBV5-1|.
CASSRAGQNTEAFF
>TRBV20-1|.
CSAPTKERSYNGQFF
>TRBV28|.
CARSLSTSGSYEQYF
>TRBV24-1|.
CATSDFIGEQFF
>TRBV19|.
CASSPGQKNSYEQYF
>TRBV5-1|few
CASSTLTGGANEAFF
>TRBV28|.
CASRSPGQGDYEQYF
>TRBV28|.
CASSNTPGRKNTGELFF
>TRBV25-1|many
CASSGEGQNSNQPQHF
>TRBV12-3/TRBV12-4|.
CASSFGPRADTEAFF
>TRBV19|many
CASSDPLRTAKLFF
>TRBV6-2/TRBV6-3|.
CASRLAGTTISYEQYF
>TRBV20-1|.
CSATIGTKGAGNTEAFF
>TRBV20-1|few
CSARPPSDRPYGYTF
>TRBV28|many
CASSRTGGPSYEQYF
>TRBV4-1|.
CASSQAGTGSYEQYF
>TRBV7-2|few
CASSSLAGRGYEQYF
>TRBV4-1|once
CASSQALGQGTYEQYF
>TRBV28|many
CASRKTSPADTQYF
>TRBV4-1|few
CASSQVLRRQGNTEAFF